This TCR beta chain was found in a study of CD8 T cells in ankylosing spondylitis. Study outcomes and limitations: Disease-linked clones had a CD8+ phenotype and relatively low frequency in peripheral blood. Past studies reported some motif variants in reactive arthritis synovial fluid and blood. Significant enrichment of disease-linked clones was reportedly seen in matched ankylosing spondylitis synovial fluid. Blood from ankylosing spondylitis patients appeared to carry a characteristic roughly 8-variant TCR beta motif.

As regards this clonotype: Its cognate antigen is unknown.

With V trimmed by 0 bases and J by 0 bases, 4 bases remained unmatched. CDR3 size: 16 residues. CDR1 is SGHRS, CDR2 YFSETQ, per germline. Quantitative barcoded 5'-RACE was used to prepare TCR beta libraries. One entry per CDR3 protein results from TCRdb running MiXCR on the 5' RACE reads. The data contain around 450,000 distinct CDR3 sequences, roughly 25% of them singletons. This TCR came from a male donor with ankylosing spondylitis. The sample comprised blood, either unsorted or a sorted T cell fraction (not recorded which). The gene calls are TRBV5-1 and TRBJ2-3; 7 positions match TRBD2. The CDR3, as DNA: TGCGCCAGCAGCTTGGACCTGACTAGCAGCACAGATACGCAGTATTTT. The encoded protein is CASSLDLTSSTDTQYF.